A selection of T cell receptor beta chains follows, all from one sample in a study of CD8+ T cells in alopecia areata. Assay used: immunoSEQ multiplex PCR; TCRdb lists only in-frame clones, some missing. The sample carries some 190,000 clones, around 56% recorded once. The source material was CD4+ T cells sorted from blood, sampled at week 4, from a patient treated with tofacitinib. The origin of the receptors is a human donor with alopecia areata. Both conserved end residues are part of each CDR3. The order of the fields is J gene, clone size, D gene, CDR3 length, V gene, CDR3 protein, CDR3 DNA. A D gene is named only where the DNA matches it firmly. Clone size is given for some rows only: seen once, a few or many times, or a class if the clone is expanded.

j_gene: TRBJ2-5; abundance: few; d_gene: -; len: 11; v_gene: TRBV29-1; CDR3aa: CSLTRGETQYF; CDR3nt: TGCAGCCTCACCCGAGGGGAGACCCAGTACTTC
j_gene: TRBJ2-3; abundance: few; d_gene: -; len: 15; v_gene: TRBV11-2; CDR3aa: CASSGRGAVTDTQYF; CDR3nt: TGTGCCAGCAGCGGCCGCGGAGCGGTAACAGATACGCAGTATTTT
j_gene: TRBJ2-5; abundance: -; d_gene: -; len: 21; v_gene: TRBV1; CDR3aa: CTSSQPNRVKLEREDVETQYF; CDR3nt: TGCACCAGCAGCCAGCCGAACAGAGTAAAGTTAGAGCGGGAGGACGTGGAGACCCAGTACTTC
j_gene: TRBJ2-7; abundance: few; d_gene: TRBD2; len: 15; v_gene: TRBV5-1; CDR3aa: CASSITSGEDYEQYF; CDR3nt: TGCGCCAGCAGCATCACTAGCGGTGAAGACTACGAGCAGTACTTC
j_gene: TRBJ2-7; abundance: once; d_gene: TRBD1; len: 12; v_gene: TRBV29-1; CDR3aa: CSAGTVTYEQYF; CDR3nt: TGCAGCGCCGGGACAGTGACCTACGAGCAGTACTTC
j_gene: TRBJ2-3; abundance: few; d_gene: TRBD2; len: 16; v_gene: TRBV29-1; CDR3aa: CSVTSLAGRGADTQYF; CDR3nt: TGCAGCGTCACATCCTTAGCGGGAAGAGGGGCAGATACGCAGTATTTT
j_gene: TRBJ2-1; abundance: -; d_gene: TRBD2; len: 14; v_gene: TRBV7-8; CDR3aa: CASSRSGAYNEQFF; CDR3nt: TGTGCCAGCAGCCGTAGCGGGGCGTACAATGAGCAGTTCTTC
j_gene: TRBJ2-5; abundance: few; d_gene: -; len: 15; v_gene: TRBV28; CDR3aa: CASQVGGAAGETQYF; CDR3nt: TGTGCCAGCCAGGTGGGCGGGGCCGCCGGAGAGACCCAGTACTTC
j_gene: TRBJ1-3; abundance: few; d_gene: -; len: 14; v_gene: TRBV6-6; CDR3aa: CASSTPDEGNTIYF; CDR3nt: TGTGCCAGCAGTACACCTGACGAGGGAAACACCATATATTTT
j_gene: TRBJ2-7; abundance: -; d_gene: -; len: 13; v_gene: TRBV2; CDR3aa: CASSVSRTGEQYF; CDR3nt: TGTGCCAGCAGTGTTAGCCGGACGGGCGAGCAGTACTTC
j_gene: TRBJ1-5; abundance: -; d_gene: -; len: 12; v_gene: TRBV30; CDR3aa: CAWSVLVQPKHF; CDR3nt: TGTGCCTGGAGTGTACTCGTTCAGCCCAAGCATTTT
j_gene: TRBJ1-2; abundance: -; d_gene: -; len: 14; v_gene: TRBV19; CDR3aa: CASSPGSPLDGYTF; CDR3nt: TGTGCCAGTAGTCCCGGATCCCCGTTGGACGGCTACACCTTC
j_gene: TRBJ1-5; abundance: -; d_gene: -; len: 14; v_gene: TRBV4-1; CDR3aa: CASSQERGNQPQHF; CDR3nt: TGCGCCAGCAGCCAAGAACGAGGCAATCAGCCCCAGCATTTT
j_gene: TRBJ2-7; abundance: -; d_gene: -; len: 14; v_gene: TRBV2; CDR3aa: CASSERRDAYEQYF; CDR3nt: TGTGCCAGCAGTGAAAGGCGGGACGCCTACGAGCAGTACTTC
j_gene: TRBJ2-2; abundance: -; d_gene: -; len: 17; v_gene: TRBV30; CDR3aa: CAWGNGWTNANTGELFF; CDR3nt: TGTGCCTGGGGAAACGGGTGGACAAACGCGAACACCGGGGAGCTGTTTTTT
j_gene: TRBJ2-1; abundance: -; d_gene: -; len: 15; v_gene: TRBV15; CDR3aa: CATSNGQGLAGEQFF; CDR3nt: TGTGCCACCAGCAATGGACAGGGGCTAGCGGGAGAGCAGTTCTTC
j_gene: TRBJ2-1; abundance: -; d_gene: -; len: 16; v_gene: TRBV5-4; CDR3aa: CASSLPPSGSPNEQFF; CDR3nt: TGTGCCAGCAGCTTGCCGCCCAGCGGTTCCCCCAATGAGCAGTTCTTC
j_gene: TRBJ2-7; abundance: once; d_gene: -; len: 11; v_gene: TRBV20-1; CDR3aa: CSALQTYEQYF; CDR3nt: TGCAGTGCTCTCCAGACGTACGAGCAGTACTTC
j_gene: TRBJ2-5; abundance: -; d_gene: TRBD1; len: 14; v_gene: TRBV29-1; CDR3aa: CSPLYRGMRETQYF; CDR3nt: TGCAGCCCACTCTACAGGGGAATGAGAGAGACCCAGTACTTC
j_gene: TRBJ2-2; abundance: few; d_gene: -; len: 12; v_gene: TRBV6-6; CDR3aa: CASSYKVGELFF; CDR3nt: TGTGCCAGCAGTTATAAGGTCGGGGAGCTGTTTTTT
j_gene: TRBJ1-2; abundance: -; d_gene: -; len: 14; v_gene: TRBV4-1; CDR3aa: CASSQRDGVRGYTF; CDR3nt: TGCGCCAGCAGCCAACGGGACGGCGTGCGAGGCTACACCTTC
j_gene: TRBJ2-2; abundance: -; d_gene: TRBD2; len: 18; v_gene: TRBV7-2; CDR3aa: CASSLAGWLAANTGELFF; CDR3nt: TGTGCCAGCAGCTTAGCAGGGTGGCTAGCGGCGAACACCGGGGAGCTGTTTTTT
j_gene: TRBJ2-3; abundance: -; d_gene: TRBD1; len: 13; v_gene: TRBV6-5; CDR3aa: CASSDRGADTQYF; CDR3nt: TGTGCCAGCAGCGACAGGGGCGCAGATACGCAGTATTTT
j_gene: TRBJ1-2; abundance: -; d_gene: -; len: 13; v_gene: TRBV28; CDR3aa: CASSRTAPGGYTF; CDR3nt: TGTGCCAGCAGTCGGACGGCCCCCGGTGGCTACACCTTC
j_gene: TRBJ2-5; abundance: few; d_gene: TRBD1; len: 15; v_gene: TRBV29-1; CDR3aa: CSGKGTGAGVETQYF; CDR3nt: TGCAGCGGAAAGGGGACAGGGGCGGGGGTAGAGACCCAGTACTTC
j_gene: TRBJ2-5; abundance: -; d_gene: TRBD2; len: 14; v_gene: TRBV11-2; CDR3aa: CASSSSEREGTQYF; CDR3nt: TGTGCCAGCAGCTCAAGCGAGCGGGAGGGGACCCAGTACTTC
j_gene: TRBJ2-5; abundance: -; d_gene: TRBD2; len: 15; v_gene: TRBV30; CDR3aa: CAWSLSGRALETQYF; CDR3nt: TGTGCCTGGAGTCTTAGCGGGAGGGCCCTTGAGACCCAGTACTTC
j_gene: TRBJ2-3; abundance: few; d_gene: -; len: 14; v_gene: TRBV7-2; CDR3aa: CASSLGSGADTQYF; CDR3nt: TGTGCCAGCAGCTTAGGTTCAGGGGCAGATACGCAGTATTTT
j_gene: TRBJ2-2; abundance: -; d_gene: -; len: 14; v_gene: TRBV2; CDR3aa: CASSENPLTGELFF; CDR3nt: TGTGCCAGCAGTGAAAATCCCTTAACCGGGGAGCTGTTTTTT
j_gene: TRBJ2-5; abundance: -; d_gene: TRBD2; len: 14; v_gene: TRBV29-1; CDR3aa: CSVGGSGPQETQYF; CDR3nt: TGCAGCGTTGGCGGTAGCGGGCCTCAAGAGACCCAGTACTTC
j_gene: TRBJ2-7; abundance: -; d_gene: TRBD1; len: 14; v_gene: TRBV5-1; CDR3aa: CASSSGTATYEQYF; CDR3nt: TGCGCCAGCAGCTCCGGGACAGCCACCTACGAGCAGTACTTC
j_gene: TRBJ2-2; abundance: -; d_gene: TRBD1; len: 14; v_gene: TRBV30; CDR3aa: CAWSWAGGPGELFF; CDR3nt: TGTGCCTGGAGCTGGGCAGGGGGCCCCGGGGAGCTGTTTTTT
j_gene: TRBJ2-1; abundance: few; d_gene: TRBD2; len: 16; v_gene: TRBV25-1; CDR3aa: CASSERGGRTHNEQFF; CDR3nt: TGTGCCAGCAGTGAGCGGGGCGGGAGGACCCACAATGAGCAGTTCTTC
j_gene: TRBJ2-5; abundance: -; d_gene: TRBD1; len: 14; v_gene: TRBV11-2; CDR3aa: CASSSQGRAETQYF; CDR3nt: TGTGCCAGCAGCTCACAGGGGCGGGCAGAGACCCAGTACTTC
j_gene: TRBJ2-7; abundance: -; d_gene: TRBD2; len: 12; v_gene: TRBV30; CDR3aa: CAVEREGRKQYF; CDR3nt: TGTGCTGTGGAGCGGGAGGGCCGCAAGCAGTACTTC
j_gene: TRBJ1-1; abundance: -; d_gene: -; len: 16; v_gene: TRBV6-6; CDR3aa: CASTVSGRKGNTEAFF; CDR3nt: TGTGCCAGCACGGTTTCAGGGAGAAAGGGAAACACTGAAGCTTTCTTT
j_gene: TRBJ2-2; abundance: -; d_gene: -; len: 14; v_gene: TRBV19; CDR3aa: CASSLTGNTGELFF; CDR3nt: TGTGCCAGTAGTTTGACAGGGAACACCGGGGAGCTGTTTTTT
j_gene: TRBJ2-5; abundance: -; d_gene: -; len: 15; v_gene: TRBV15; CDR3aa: CATSSEYRRQETQYF; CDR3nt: TGTGCCACCAGCAGTGAATACAGGAGACAAGAGACCCAGTACTTC
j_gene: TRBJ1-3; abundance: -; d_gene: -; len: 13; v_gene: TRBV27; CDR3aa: CASSLQPGNTIYF; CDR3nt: TGTGCCAGCAGTTTACAACCGGGAAACACCATATATTTT
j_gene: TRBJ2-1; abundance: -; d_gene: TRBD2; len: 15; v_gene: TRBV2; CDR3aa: CASSETSSGMSEQFF; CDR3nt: TGTGCCAGCAGTGAAACGTCTAGCGGGATGAGTGAGCAGTTCTTC
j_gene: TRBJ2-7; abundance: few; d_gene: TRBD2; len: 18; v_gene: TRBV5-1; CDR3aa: CASSPGLAGGLFSYEQYF; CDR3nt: TGCGCCAGCAGCCCAGGACTAGCGGGAGGCCTTTTCTCCTACGAGCAGTACTTC
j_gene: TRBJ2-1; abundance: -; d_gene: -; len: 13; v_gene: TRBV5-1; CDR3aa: CASAWQAYNEQFF; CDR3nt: TGCGCCAGCGCTTGGCAGGCCTACAATGAGCAGTTCTTC
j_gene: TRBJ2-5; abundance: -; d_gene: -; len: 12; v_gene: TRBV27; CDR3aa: CATRGDQETQYF; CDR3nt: TGTGCCACGCGGGGAGATCAAGAGACCCAGTACTTC
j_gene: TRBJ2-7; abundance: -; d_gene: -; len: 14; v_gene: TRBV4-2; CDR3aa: CASSLSGTSEGQYF; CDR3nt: TGTGCCAGCAGCCTCTCCGGGACTTCCGAGGGGCAGTACTTC
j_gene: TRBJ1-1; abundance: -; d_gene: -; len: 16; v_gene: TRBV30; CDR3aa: CAYTPRVGGLNTEAFF; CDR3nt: TGTGCCTACACTCCTAGGGTGGGAGGGCTGAACACTGAAGCTTTCTTT
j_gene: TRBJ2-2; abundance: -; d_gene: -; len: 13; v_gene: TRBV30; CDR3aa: CAWRERNTGELFF; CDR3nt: TGTGCCTGGAGGGAAAGGAATACCGGGGAGCTGTTTTTT
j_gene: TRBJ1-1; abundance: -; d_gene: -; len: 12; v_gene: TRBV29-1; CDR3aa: CSVEVSNTEAFF; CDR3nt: TGCAGCGTTGAGGTCTCGAACACTGAAGCTTTCTTT
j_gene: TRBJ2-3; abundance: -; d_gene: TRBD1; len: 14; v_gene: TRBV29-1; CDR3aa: CSVRDRGTTDTQYF; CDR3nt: TGCAGCGTTAGGGACAGGGGGACCACAGATACGCAGTATTTT
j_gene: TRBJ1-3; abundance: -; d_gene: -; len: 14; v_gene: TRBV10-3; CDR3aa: CAISVDGSGNTIYF; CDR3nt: TGTGCCATCAGTGTAGACGGCTCTGGAAACACCATATATTTT
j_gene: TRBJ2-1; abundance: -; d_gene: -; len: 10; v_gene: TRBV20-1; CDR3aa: CSAGLNEQFF; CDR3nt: TGCAGTGCTGGGCTAAATGAGCAGTTCTTC
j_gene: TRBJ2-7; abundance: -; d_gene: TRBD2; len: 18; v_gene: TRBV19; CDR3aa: CASRAANLAGGGNYEQYF; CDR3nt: TGTGCCAGCAGAGCGGCGAATCTAGCGGGAGGGGGAAACTACGAGCAGTACTTC
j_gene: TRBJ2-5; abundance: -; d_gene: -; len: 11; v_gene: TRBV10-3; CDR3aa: CAISAGTTQYF; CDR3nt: TGTGCCATCAGTGCTGGGACGACCCAGTACTTC
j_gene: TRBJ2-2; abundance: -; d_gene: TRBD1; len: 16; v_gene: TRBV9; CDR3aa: CASSGHPHRGLGELFF; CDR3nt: TGTGCCAGCAGCGGACACCCACACAGGGGGCTTGGGGAGCTGTTTTTT
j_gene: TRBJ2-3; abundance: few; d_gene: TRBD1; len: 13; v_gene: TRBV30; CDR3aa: CAWNRGPVDTQYF; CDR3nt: TGTGCCTGGAACAGGGGGCCGGTAGATACGCAGTATTTT
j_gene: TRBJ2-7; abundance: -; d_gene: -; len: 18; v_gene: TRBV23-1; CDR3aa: CASSQSDAVPGGIDEQYF; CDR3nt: TGCGCCAGCAGTCAATCAGACGCGGTCCCGGGGGGCATCGACGAGCAGTACTTC
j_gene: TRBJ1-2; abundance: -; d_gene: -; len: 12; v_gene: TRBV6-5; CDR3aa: CASRGNNYGYTF; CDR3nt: TGTGCCAGCAGGGGGAATAACTATGGCTACACCTTC
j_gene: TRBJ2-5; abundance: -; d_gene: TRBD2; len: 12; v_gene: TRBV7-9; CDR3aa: CASSFGGETQYF; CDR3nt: TGTGCCAGTTCCTTCGGGGGGGAGACCCAGTACTTC
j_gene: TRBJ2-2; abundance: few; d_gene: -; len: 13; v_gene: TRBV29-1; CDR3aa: CSAYSSNTGELFF; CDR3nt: TGCAGCGCCTACAGCTCGAACACCGGGGAGCTGTTTTTT